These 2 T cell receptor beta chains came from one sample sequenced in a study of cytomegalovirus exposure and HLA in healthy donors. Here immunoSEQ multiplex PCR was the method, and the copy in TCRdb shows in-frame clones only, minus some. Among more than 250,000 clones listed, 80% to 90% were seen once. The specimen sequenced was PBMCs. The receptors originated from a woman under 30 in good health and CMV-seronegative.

For the CDR3, the DNA is TGTGCCAGCAGTGATCCTGGGACAGGGGAATGGAATTACGAGCAGTACTTC. This codes for CASSDPGTGEWNYEQYF. The rearrangement joins TRBV6-4 to TRBJ2-7; the match to TRBD1 covers 10 bases. The CDR3 sequence is 17 residues long. After removal of 3 bases from V and 4 bases from J, the junction contained 12 bases not matched to a gene. The germline CDR1 and CDR2 sequences are MRHNA and SNTAGT.

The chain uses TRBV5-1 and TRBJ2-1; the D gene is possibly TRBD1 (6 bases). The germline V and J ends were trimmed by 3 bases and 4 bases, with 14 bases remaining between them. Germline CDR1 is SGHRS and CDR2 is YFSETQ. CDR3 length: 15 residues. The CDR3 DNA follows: TGCGCCAGCAGCTCCCAGACAGACAGGTACAATGAGCAGTTCTTC. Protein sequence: CASSSQTDRYNEQFF.